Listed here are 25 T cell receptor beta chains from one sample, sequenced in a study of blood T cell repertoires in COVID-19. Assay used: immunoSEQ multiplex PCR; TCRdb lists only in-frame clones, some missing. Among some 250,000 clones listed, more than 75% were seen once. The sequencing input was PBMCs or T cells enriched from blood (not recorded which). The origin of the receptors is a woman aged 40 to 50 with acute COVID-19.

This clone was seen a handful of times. DNA of the CDR3: TGTGCCAGCTCACCTTTCCCGGGACAGGGAGGCGGGAGCAATCAGCCCCAGCATTTT. Encoded protein: CASSPFPGQGGGSNQPQHF. The chain couples TRBV18 to TRBJ1-5; 9 positions match TRBD1. This CDR3 spans 19 amino acids. Germline values: CDR1 KGHSH, CDR2 LQKENI. The V and J ends lost 3 bases and 1 base, in that order; junction bases with no gene match: 13.

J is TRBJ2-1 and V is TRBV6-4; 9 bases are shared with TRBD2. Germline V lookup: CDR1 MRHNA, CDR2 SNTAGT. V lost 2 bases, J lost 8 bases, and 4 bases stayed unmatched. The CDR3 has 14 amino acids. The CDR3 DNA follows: TGTGCCAGCAGTGACCTGGGCGGGGGGGATGAGCAGTTCTTC. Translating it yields CASSDLGGGDEQFF.

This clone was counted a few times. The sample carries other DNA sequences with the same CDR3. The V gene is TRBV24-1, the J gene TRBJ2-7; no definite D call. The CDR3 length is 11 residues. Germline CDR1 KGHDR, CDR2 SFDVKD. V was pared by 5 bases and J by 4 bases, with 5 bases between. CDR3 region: CATSAGYEQYF. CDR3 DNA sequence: TGTGCCACCAGTGCAGGTTACGAGCAGTACTTC.

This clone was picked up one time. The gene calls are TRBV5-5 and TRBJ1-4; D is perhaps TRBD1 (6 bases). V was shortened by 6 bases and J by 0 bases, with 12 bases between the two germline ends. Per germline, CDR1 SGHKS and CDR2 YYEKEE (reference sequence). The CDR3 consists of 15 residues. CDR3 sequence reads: CASKNRDATNEKLFF. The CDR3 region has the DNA TGTGCCAGCAAAAACAGGGACGCAACTAATGAAAAACTGTTTTTT.

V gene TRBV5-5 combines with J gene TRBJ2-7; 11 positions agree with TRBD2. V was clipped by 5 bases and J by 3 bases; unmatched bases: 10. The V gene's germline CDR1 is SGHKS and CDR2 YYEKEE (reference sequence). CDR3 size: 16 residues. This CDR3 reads CASSLTGTSGYYEQYF. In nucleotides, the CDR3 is TGTGCCAGCAGTCTGACCGGGACTAGCGGTTACTACGAGCAGTACTTC.

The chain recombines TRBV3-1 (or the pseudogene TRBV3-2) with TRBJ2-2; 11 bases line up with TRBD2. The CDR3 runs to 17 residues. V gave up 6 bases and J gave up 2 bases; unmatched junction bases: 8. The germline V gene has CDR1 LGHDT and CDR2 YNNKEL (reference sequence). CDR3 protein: CASRNGLAGTNTGELFF. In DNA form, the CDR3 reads TGTGCCAGCAGGAATGGACTAGCGGGCACAAACACCGGGGAGCTGTTTTTT.

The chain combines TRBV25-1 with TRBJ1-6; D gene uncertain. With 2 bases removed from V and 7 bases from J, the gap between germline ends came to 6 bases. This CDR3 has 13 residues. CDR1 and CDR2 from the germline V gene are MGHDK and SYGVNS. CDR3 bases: TGTGCCAGCAGTGAAACGCGAAATTCACCCCTCCACTTT. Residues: CASSETRNSPLHF.

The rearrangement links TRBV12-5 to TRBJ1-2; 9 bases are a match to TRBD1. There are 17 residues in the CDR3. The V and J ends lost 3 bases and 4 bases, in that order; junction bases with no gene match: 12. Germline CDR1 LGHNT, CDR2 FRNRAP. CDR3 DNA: TGTGCTAGTGGTTTTTTTCTAAGGACAGGGGAGGCCTATGGCTACACCTTC. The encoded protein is CASGFFLRTGEAYGYTF. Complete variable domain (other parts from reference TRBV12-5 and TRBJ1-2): DARVTQTPRHKVTEMGQEVTMRCQPILGHNTVFWYRQTMMQGLELLAYFRNRAPLDDSGMPKDRFSAEMPDATLATLKIQPSEPRDSAVYFCASGFFLRTGEAYGYTFGSGTRLTVV.

CDR3 sequence: CAISATGLTEAFF. The CDR3 nucleotides read TGTGCCATCAGTGCAACAGGGTTAACTGAAGCTTTCTTT. The chain recombines TRBV10-3 with TRBJ1-1; maybe TRBD1 (6 bases). Per the germline V gene, CDR1 is ENHRY and CDR2 is SYGVKD. V dropped 4 bases and J dropped 5 bases, with 11 bases sitting between them. The CDR3 totals 13 residues.

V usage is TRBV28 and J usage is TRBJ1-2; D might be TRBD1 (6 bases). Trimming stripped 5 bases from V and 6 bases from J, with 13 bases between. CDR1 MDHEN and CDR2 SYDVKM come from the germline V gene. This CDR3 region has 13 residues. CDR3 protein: CASSTPGVNGYTF. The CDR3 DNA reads TGTGCCAGCAGTACACCAGGGGTTAATGGCTACACCTTC.

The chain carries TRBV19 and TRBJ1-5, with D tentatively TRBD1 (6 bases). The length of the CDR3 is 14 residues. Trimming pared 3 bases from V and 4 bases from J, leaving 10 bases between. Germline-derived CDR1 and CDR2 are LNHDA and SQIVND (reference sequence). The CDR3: CASSMRQDNQPQHF. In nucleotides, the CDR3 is TGTGCCAGTAGTATGAGACAGGATAATCAGCCCCAGCATTTT.

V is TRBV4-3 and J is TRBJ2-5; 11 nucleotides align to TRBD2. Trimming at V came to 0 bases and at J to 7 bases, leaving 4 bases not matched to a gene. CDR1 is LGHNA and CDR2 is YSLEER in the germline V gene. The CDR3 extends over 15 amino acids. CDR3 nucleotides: TGCGCCAGCAGCCAAGAACTAGCGGGAGAAGGGACCCAGTACTTC. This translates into CASSQELAGEGTQYF.

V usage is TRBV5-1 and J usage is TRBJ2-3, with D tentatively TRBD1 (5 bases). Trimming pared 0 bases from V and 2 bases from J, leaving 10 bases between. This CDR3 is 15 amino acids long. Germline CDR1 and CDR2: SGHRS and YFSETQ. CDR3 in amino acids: CASSLGGAVTDTQYF. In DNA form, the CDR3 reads TGCGCCAGCAGCTTGGGTGGGGCCGTCACAGATACGCAGTATTTT.

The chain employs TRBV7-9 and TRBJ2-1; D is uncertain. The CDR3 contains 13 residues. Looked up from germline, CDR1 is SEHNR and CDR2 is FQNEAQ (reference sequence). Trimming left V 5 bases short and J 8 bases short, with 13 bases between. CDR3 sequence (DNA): TGTGCCAGCAGCCCCCAGCGATCAGATGAGCAGTTCTTC. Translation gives CASSPQRSDEQFF.

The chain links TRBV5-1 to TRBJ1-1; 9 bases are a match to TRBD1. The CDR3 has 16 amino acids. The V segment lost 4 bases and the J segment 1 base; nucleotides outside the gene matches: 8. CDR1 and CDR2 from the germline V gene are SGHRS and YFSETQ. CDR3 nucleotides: TGCGCCAGCAGCGCACCGGGACAGGGATCGAACACTGAAGCTTTCTTT. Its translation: CASSAPGQGSNTEAFF.

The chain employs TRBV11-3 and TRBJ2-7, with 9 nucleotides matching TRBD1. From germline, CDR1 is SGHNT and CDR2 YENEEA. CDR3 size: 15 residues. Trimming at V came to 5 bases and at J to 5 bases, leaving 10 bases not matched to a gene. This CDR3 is CASSPRDREIHEQYF. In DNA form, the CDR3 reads TGTGCCAGCAGCCCTCGGGACAGGGAGATCCACGAGCAGTACTTC.

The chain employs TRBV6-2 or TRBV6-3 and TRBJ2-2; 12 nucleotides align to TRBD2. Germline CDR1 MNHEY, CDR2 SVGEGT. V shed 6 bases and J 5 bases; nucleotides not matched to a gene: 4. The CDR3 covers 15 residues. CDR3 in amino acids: CASRPSGRETGELFF. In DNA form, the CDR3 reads TGTGCCAGCAGGCCTAGCGGGAGGGAGACCGGGGAGCTGTTTTTT.

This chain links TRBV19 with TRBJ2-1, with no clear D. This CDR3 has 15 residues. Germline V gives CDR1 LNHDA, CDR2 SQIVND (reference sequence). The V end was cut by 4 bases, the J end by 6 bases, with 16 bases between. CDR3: CASSTDRWAGNEQFF. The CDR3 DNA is TGTGCCAGTAGTACCGATAGATGGGCAGGCAATGAGCAGTTCTTC.

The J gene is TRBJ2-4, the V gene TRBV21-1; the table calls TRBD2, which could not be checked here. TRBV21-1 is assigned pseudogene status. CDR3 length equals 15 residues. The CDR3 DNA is TGTGCCAGCACCGAGGAACTAGCGGTCAAAAACATTCAGTACTTC. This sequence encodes CASTEELAVKNIQYF.

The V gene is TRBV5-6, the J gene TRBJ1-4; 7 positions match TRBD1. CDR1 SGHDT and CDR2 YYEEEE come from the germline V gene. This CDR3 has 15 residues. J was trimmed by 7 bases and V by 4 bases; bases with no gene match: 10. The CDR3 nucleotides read TGTGCCAGCAGCACAAGGGGGCAAACGGTTGAAAAACTGTTTTTT. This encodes CASSTRGQTVEKLFF. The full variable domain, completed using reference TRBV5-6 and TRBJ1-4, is DAGVTQSPTHLIKTRGQQVTLRCSPKSGHDTVSWYQQALGQGPQFIFQYYEEEERQRGNFPDRFSGHQFPNYSSELNVNALLLGDSALYLCASSTRGQTVEKLFFGSGTQLSVL.

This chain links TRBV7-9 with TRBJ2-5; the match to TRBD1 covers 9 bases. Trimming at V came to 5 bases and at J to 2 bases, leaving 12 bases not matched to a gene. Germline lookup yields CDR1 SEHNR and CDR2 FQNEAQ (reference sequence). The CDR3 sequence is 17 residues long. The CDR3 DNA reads TGTGCCAGCAGCACGTCTACAGGGGGCAGGGGACAAGAGACCCAGTACTTC. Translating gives CASSTSTGGRGQETQYF.

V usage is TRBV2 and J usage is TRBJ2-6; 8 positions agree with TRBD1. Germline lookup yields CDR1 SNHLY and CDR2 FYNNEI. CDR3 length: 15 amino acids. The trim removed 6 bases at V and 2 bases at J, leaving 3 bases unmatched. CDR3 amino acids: CASSNRGTGANVLTF. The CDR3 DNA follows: TGTGCCAGCAGCAACAGGGGGACTGGGGCCAACGTCCTGACTTTC.

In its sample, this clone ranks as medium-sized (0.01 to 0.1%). The CDR3 region has the DNA TGTGCCACCAGCCTGGACAGGGGGACGGCAGATACGCAGTATTTT. Protein sequence: CATSLDRGTADTQYF. The chain employs TRBV15 and TRBJ2-3; 10 nucleotides agree with TRBD1. The CDR3 covers 15 residues. Germline CDR1 reads LNHNV; CDR2 reads YYDKDF (reference sequence). V was pared by 5 bases and J by 4 bases, with 6 bases of the junction left unmatched.

The CDR3 region has the DNA TGTGCCAGCAGCTTGAGGGCGGGGACAGGCAGTGGGACCCAGTACTTC. Its translation: CASSLRAGTGSGTQYF. This chain uses TRBV5-4 with TRBJ2-5; 8 bases match TRBD1. Trimming removed 1 base from V and 7 bases from J; junction bases left unmatched: 12. CDR3 length: 16 residues. Per the germline V gene, CDR1 is SGHNT and CDR2 is YYREEE (reference sequence).

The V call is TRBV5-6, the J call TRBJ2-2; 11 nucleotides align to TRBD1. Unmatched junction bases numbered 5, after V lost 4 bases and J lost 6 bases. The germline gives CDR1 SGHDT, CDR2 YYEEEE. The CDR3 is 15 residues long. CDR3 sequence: CASSPDRGLAGELFF. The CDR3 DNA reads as TGTGCCAGCAGCCCGGACAGGGGGCTGGCCGGGGAGCTGTTTTTT.